This paragraph reports one T cell receptor beta chain. Antigen specificity is unknown. Germline lookup yields CDR1 SGHDT and CDR2 YYEEEE. V lost 2 bases, J lost 3 bases, and 14 bases lay in between. The CDR3 is 15 residues long. The source of the sample is a study of T cell responses to AZD1222 COVID-19 vaccine. The method was immunoSEQ multiplex PCR; TCRdb's version includes in-frame clones alone and lacks a portion of them. This table has under 150,000 clones, around 90% appearing once. Points from the study as a whole: A reported finding is that nearly half of spike-specific TCRs target unmutated variant regions.

The chain has TRBV5-6 and TRBJ2-5; the D is unclear. Sequenced material: peripheral blood, taken 28 days after the second AZD1222 dose. This receptor was obtained from an adult who received the AZD1222 COVID-19 vaccine. This CDR3 reads CASSFAEDWEETQYF. Written as DNA, the CDR3 is TGTGCCAGCAGCTTCGCGGAAGATTGGGAAGAGACCCAGTACTTC.